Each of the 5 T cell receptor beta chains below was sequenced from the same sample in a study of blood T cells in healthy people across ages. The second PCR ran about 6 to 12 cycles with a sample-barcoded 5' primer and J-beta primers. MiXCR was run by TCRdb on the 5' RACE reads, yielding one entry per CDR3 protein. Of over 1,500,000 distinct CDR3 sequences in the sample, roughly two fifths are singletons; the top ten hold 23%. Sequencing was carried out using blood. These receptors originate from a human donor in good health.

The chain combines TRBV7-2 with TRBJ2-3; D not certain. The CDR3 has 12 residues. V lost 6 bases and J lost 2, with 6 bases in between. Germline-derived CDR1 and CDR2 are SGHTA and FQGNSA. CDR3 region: CASRHYTDTQYF. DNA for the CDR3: TGTGCCAGCAGACACTACACAGATACGCAGTATTTT.

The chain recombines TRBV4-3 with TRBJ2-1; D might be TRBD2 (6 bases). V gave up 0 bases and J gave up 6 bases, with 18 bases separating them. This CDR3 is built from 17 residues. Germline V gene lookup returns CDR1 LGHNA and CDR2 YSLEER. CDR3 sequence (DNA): TGCGCCAGCAGCCAAGAACGCCGGGGGACCCCTACCAATGAGCAGTTCTTC. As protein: CASSQERRGTPTNEQFF.

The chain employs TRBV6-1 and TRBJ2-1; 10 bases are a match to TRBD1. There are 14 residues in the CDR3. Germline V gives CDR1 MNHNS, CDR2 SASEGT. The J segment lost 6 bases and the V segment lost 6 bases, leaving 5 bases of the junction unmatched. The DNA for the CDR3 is TGTGCCAGCAGGGACAGGGGGACAGCCAATGAGCAGTTCTTC. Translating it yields CASRDRGTANEQFF.

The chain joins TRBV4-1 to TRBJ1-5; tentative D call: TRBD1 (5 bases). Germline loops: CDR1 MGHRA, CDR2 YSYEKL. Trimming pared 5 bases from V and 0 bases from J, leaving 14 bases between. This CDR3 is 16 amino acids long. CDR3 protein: CASSVRGPYSNQPQHF. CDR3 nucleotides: TGCGCCAGCAGCGTACGGGGCCCTTATAGCAATCAGCCCCAGCATTTT.

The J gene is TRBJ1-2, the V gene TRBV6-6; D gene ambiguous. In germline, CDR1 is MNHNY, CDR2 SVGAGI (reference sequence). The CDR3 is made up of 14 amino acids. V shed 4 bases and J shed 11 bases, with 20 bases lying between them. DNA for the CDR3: TGTGCCAGCAGTTCTAGGCAGACCCCCACTCTATACACCTTC. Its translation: CASSSRQTPTLYTF.